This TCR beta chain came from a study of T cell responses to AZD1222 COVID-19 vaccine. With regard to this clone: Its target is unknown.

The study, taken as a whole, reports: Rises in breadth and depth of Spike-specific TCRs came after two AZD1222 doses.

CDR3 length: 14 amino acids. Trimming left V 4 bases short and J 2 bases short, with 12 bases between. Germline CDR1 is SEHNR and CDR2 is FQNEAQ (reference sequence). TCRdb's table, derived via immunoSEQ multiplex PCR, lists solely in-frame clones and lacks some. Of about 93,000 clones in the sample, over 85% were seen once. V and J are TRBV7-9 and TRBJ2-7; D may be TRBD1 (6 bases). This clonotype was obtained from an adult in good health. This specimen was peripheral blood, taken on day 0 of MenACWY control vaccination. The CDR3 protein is CASSSFTGPYEQYF. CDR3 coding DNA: TGTGCCAGCAGCTCATTTACAGGGCCCTACGAGCAGTACTTC.